The 26 T cell receptor beta chains below all came from one sample that was sequenced in a study of cytomegalovirus exposure and HLA in healthy donors. Researchers ran the PCR with 60 Vbeta and 13 Jbeta primers. Data came from immunoSEQ multiplex PCR; TCRdb stores just in-frame clones and leaves some out. The data contain 100,000 to 150,000 clones, approximately 80% of them singletons. Sequencing was done on a sample of PBMCs. The receptors shown here come from a man between 45 and 60 years old in good health and CMV-seronegative.

V is TRBV19 and J is TRBJ1-1; D unresolved. CDR3 length: 13 amino acids. Trimming removed 5 bases at V and 5 bases at J, with 12 bases between. Germline lookup yields CDR1 LNHDA and CDR2 SQIVND (reference sequence). The CDR3, as DNA: TGTGCCAGTAGTTATCAGTTTACAACTGAAGCTTTCTTT. Encoded protein: CASSYQFTTEAFF.

The chain couples TRBV4-2 to TRBJ1-1, with 8 bases identical to TRBD1. V shed 0 bases and J 6 bases; nucleotides not matched to a gene: 9. The CDR3 has 16 amino acids. Germline loops: CDR1 LGHNA, CDR2 YNFKEQ. The CDR3 spells CASSQDPDRVSSEAFF. DNA for the CDR3: TGTGCCAGCAGCCAAGATCCGGACAGGGTAAGCTCTGAAGCTTTCTTT.

The chain is built from TRBV5-6 and TRBJ2-2, with D unresolved. With 4 bases removed from V and 3 bases from J, the gap between germline ends came to 13 bases. CDR3 length: 15 residues. Per the germline V gene, CDR1 is SGHDT and CDR2 is YYEEEE. CDR3 residues: CASSLDGYYTGELFF. The CDR3 DNA sequence: TGTGCCAGCAGCCTAGACGGCTACTACACCGGGGAGCTGTTTTTT.

The chain combines TRBV5-1 with TRBJ2-5, with TRBD1 matching 8 bases. This CDR3 region has 12 residues. The germline V gene has CDR1 SGHRS and CDR2 YFSETQ. V was pared by 4 bases and J by 9 bases, with 5 bases of the junction left unmatched. CDR3 sequence: CASSMDRAAQYF. DNA of the CDR3: TGCGCCAGCAGCATGGACAGGGCGGCCCAGTACTTC.

This sequence joins TRBV6-5 and TRBJ1-1; D possibly corresponds to TRBD1 (6 bases). CDR3 length: 15 amino acids. Trimming pared 0 bases from V and 8 bases from J, leaving 16 bases between. The germline V gene has CDR1 MNHEY and CDR2 SVGAGI. In DNA, the CDR3 is TGTGCCAGCAGTTACTCCCAGGGGCGCAGGAGGGAAGCTTTCTTT. Amino acid sequence: CASSYSQGRRREAFF.

The V call is TRBV30, the J call TRBJ1-5; the D is unclear. With 0 bases removed from V and 4 bases from J, the gap between germline ends came to 4 bases. The germline CDR1 and CDR2 sequences are GTSNPN and SVGIG (reference sequence). The CDR3 spans 12 residues. CDR3 amino acids: CAWSVLNQPQHF. The CDR3 DNA follows: TGTGCCTGGAGTGTACTTAATCAGCCCCAGCATTTT.

In DNA, the CDR3 is TGTGCCAGCAGTGAACGTGGGGTCGCGGGCACTGAAGCTTTCTTT. Translating gives CASSERGVAGTEAFF. The chain links TRBV6-1 to TRBJ1-1; D remains ambiguous. The germline V and J ends were trimmed by 2 bases and 4 bases, with 14 bases remaining between them. CDR3 size: 15 residues. Looked up from germline, CDR1 is MNHNS and CDR2 is SASEGT.

This chain uses TRBV5-4 with TRBJ1-2; possibly TRBD1 for D (5 bases). V was shortened by 3 bases and J by 8 bases, with 20 bases between the two germline ends. Germline CDR1 reads SGHNT; CDR2 reads YYREEE (reference sequence). This CDR3 is 15 amino acids long. CDR3 in amino acids: CASSSKRDSVLGYTF. The CDR3 region has the DNA TGTGCCAGCAGCTCGAAGCGGGACTCCGTGTTGGGCTACACCTTC.

In this sample, this clone turned up once. The rearrangement joins TRBV6-5 to TRBJ1-6; D gene ambiguous. CDR1 and CDR2 (germline): MNHEY, SVGAGI. The CDR3 is made up of 16 amino acids. With 0 bases removed from V and 14 bases from J, the gap between germline ends came to 20 bases. The DNA for the CDR3 is TGTGCCAGCAGTTACTCCCCGGGAAGTACCGTAACTGCCCTCCACTTT. Translation: CASSYSPGSTVTALHF.

In its sample, this clone was seen a few times. This rearrangement joins TRBV5-1 to TRBJ2-1; TRBD1 agrees at 11 bases. CDR1 is SGHRS, CDR2 YFSETQ, per germline. V lost 2 bases, J lost 6 bases, and 4 bases stayed unmatched. The CDR3 has 15 residues. CDR3 sequence (DNA): TGCGCCAGCAGCTTAACCGGGACAGGGGGCAATGAGCAGTTCTTC. It encodes CASSLTGTGGNEQFF. The variable domain in full, completed from reference TRBV5-1 and TRBJ2-1, reads KAGVTQTPRYLIKTRGQQVTLSCSPISGHRSVSWYQQTPGQGLQFLFEYFSETQRNKGNFPGRFSGRQFSNSRSEMNVSTLELGDSALYLCASSLTGTGGNEQFFGPGTRLTVL.

This rearrangement joins TRBV16 to TRBJ1-5; D gene uncertain. Trimming removed 2 bases at V and 2 bases at J, with 10 bases between. The CDR3 loop spans 15 amino acids. Germline assignment: CDR1 KGHSY and CDR2 FQNENV. CDR3 in amino acids: CASSQSMERNQPQHF. CDR3 in DNA: TGTGCCAGCAGCCAAAGTATGGAGCGCAATCAGCCCCAGCATTTT. The entire variable domain, with the rest obtained from reference TRBV16 and TRBJ1-5, is as follows: GEEVAQTPKHLVRGEGQKAKLYCAPIKGHSYVFWYQQVLKNEFKFLISFQNENVFDETGMPKERFSAKCLPNSPCSLEIQATKLEDSAVYFCASSQSMERNQPQHFGDGTRLSIL.

CDR3 loop: CASSPGLAGGSEQFF. The CDR3 DNA follows: TGCGCCAGCAGCCCGGGACTAGCGGGGGGGAGTGAGCAGTTCTTC. V and J are TRBV5-1 and TRBJ2-1, with 16 bases identical to TRBD2. V dropped 4 bases and J dropped 9; count of bases not matched to a gene: 4. The germline V gene encodes CDR1 SGHRS and CDR2 YFSETQ. CDR3 length: 15 residues.

About this clone itself: Mismatch with germline at one junction end may stem from a read error. The chain is built from TRBV6-6 and TRBJ1-5; 8 bases fit TRBD1. The CDR3 contains 15 residues. The germline V gene has CDR1 MNHNY and CDR2 SVGAGI (reference sequence). The CDR3 here is CASTLGTGSDQPQHF. The DNA of the CDR3 is TGTGCCAGCACCTTAGGGACAGGTAGCGATCAGCCCCAGCATTTT.

The gene calls are TRBV9 and TRBJ1-1; the D is unclear. This CDR3 is built from 17 residues. V was clipped by 0 bases and J by 3 bases, with 18 bases between them. Germline V gene sequence: CDR1 SGDLS, CDR2 YYNGEE. The CDR3 here is CASSVGVLISRYTEAFF. The CDR3, as DNA: TGTGCCAGCAGCGTAGGGGTGCTAATCTCGAGGTACACTGAAGCTTTCTTT.

This chain uses TRBV6-6 with TRBJ2-1; 7 bases align to TRBD2. Germline CDR1 and CDR2: MNHNY and SVGAGI (reference sequence). CDR3 size: 16 residues. With V trimmed by 7 bases and J by 0 bases, 9 bases remained unmatched. The CDR3 loop reads CASNGAGTSSYNEQFF. The CDR3 DNA sequence: TGTGCCAGCAACGGAGCGGGGACGAGCTCCTACAATGAGCAGTTCTTC.

This chain links TRBV5-1 with TRBJ2-1; tentatively, D is TRBD2 (7 bases). CDR1 is SGHRS and CDR2 is YFSETQ in the germline V gene. The CDR3 sequence is 13 residues long. V was cut by 4 bases and J by 10 bases, with 15 bases left in between. The CDR3: CASSDLGGGEQFF. The CDR3 DNA is TGCGCCAGCAGCGACCTAGGGGGAGGGGAGCAGTTCTTC.

The chain links TRBV30 to TRBJ1-5, with D possibly TRBD1 on 6 matching bases. Germline V gene data show CDR1 as GTSNPN and CDR2 as SVGIG (reference sequence). Trimming took off 2 bases at V and 3 bases at J, with 11 bases between the two ends. This CDR3 has 14 amino acids. This CDR3 is CAWSRGIPNQPQHF. Written as DNA, the CDR3 is TGTGCCTGGAGTAGGGGGATACCCAATCAGCCCCAGCATTTT.

This chain connects TRBV5-6 to TRBJ2-7, with 7 nucleotides matching TRBD1. The V gene end was trimmed by 3 bases and the J gene end by 9 bases; junction bases not matched to a gene: 9. Germline CDR1 reads SGHDT; CDR2 reads YYEEEE. The CDR3 is made up of 13 amino acids. CDR3 DNA sequence: TGTGCCAGCAGCTCAGGGACAGCGCGACGGCAGTACTTC. This sequence encodes CASSSGTARRQYF.

This clone was seen a handful of times. The gene calls are TRBV7-6 and TRBJ1-3; D remains unclear. The CDR3 consists of 15 residues. The V gene lost 5 bases and the J gene lost 4 bases, with 15 bases spanning the gap. Germline-derived CDR1 and CDR2 are SGHVS and FNYEAQ. CDR3 coding DNA: TGTGCCAGCAGCCCCAGTGGTTCTCCCGGAAACACCATATATTTT. It yields the protein CASSPSGSPGNTIYF.

The chain carries TRBV10-1 and TRBJ1-2, with D hard to call. This CDR3 is 14 amino acids long. CDR1 and CDR2 (germline): WNHNN, SYGVQD (reference sequence). V lost 4 bases and J lost 5, with 14 bases in between. The chain's CDR3 is CASSAPKRRYGYTF. In DNA, the CDR3 is TGCGCCAGCAGTGCCCCGAAACGGAGGTATGGCTACACCTTC.

This clone was recorded only once. The chain carries TRBV30 and TRBJ2-2; no clear D. CDR1 is GTSNPN, CDR2 SVGIG, per germline (reference sequence). The CDR3 contains 12 residues. V lost 0 bases to trimming and J lost 6 bases, with 5 bases between them. As DNA, the CDR3 is TGTGCCTGGAGTGTATATGCCGGGGAGCTGTTTTTT. Translating gives CAWSVYAGELFF.

V is TRBV10-2 and J is TRBJ1-2; D is unresolved. The germline V gene encodes CDR1 WSHSY and CDR2 SAAADI. The V gene lost 6 bases and the J gene lost 7 bases, with 12 bases spanning the gap. The CDR3 extends over 12 amino acids. CDR3 sequence (DNA): TGCGCCAGCAGCAAAAGGGAGGCTGGCTACACCTTC. Its translation is CASSKREAGYTF.

On this clone itself: The junction and the germline gene differ at one end; a read error may be behind it. The rearrangement links TRBV7-7 to TRBJ2-2; 7 nucleotides match TRBD2. The CDR3 is 16 amino acids. The germline gives CDR1 SSHAT, CDR2 FNYEAQ (reference sequence). This chain's CDR3 is CASSFEAGTAGGELFF. CDR3 in DNA: TGTGCTAGCAGCTTTGAAGCGGGGACCGCCGGCGGGGAGCTGTTTTTT.

The chain combines TRBV6-6 with TRBJ1-1, with 8 bases lining up with TRBD1. With V trimmed by 5 bases and J by 0 bases, 8 bases remained unmatched. CDR3 size: 16 residues. Germline CDR1 MNHNY, CDR2 SVGAGI (reference sequence). The chain's CDR3 is CASSHLRTGLNTEAFF. The CDR3 DNA is TGTGCCAGCAGTCACCTCCGGACAGGGCTGAACACTGAAGCTTTCTTT.

The CDR3 DNA sequence: TGCGCCAGCAGCCAAGGACTACAGGGAGACCTCGAGCAGTACTTC. Its protein is CASSQGLQGDLEQYF. The J gene is TRBJ2-7, the V gene TRBV4-1; tentatively, D is TRBD1 (6 bases). The length of the CDR3 is 15 residues. Between the trimmed V and J ends, which lost 1 base and 6 bases, there was a span of 16 bases. Germline CDR1 and CDR2: MGHRA and YSYEKL.

The chain joins TRBV30 to TRBJ1-6; D gene unclear. The CDR3 runs to 14 residues. Germline CDR1 is GTSNPN and CDR2 is SVGIG (reference sequence). Trimming stripped 0 bases from V and 6 bases from J, with 9 bases between. The CDR3 sequence: CAWSVRGFNSPLHF. Written as DNA, the CDR3 is TGTGCCTGGAGTGTACGGGGTTTTAATTCACCCCTCCACTTT. Based on the CDR3 plus reference TRBV30 and TRBJ1-6, the full variable domain is SQTIHQWPATLVQPVGSPLSLECTVEGTSNPNLYWYRQAAGRGLQLLFYSVGIGQISSEVPQNLSASRPQDRQFILSSKKLLLSDSGFYLCAWSVRGFNSPLHFGNGTRLTVT.